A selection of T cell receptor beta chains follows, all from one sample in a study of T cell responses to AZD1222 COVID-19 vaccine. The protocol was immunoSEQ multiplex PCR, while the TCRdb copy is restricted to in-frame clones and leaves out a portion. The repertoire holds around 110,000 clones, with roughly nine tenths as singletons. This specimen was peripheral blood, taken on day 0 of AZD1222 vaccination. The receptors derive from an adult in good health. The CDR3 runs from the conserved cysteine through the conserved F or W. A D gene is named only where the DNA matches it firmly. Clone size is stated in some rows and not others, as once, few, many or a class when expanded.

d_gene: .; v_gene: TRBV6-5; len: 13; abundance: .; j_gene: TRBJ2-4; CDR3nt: TGTGCCAGCAAGGAGGTTTACAAAAACATTCAGTACTTC; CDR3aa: CASKEVYKNIQYF
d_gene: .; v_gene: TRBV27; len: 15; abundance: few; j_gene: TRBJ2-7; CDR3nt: TGTGCCAGCAGTACCAACGAGCGGGTCTCCTACGAGCAGTACTTC; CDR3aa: CASSTNERVSYEQYF
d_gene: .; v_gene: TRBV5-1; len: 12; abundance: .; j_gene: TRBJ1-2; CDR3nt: TGCGCCAGCAGTTGGGACTTCGATGGCTACACCTTC; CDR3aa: CASSWDFDGYTF
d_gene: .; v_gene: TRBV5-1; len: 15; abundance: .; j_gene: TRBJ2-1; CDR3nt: TGCGCCAGCAGCTTGATGGCGGGACAGTACAATGAGCAGTTCTTC; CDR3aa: CASSLMAGQYNEQFF
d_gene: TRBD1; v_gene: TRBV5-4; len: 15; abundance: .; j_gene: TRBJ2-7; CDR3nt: TGTGCCAGCAGCTCAAGGACAGGGGGCTCCTACGAGCAGTACTTC; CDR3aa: CASSSRTGGSYEQYF
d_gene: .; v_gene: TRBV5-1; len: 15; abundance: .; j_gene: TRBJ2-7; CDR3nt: TGCGCCAGCAGCATGGGGACAAGGGGGGCCTACGAGCAGTACTTC; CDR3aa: CASSMGTRGAYEQYF
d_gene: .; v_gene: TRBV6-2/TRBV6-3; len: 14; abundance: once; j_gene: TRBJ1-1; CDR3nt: TGTGCCAGCAGTGACCCCGGGGGTAGCACTGAAGCTTTCTTT; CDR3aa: CASSDPGGSTEAFF
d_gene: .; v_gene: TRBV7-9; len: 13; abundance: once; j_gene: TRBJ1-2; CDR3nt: TGTGCCAGCAGCCAGGGGACGGACTATGGCTACACCTTC; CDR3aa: CASSQGTDYGYTF
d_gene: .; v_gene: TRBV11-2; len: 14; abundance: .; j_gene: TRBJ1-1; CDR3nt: TGTGCCACCAAGACTCCAGGGCGACGCACTGAAGCTTTCTTT; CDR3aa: CATKTPGRRTEAFF
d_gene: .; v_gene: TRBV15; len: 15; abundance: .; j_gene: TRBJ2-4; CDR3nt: TGTGCCACCAGCAGAGATGTAACAGCCAAAAACATTCAGTACTTC; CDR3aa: CATSRDVTAKNIQYF
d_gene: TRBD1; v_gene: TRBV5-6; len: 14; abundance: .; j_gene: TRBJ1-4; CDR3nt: TGTGCCAGCAGCTGGGGGGGACAGGATGAAAAACTGTTTTTT; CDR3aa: CASSWGGQDEKLFF
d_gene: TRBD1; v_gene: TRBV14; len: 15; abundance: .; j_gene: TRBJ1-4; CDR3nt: TGTGCCAGCAGCCAGTACAGGGGTAGAAATGAAAAACTGTTTTTT; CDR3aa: CASSQYRGRNEKLFF
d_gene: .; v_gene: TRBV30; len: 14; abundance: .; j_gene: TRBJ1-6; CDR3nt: TGTGCCTGGAGTGCCGATGGGGGAGGATCACCCCTCCACTTT; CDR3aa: CAWSADGGGSPLHF
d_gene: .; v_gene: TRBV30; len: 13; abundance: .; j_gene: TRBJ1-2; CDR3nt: TGTGCCTGGAGTGTACGCGGGTCGTTTGGCTACACCTTC; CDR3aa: CAWSVRGSFGYTF
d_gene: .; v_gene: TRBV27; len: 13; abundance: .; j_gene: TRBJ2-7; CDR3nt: TGTGCCAGCAGTTGGGGGTTTCTCTACGAGCAGTACTTC; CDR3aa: CASSWGFLYEQYF
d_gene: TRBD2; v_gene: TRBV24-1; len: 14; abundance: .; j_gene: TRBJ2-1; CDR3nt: TGTGCCACCAGTGAACTGGGAGGGAACAATGAGCAGTTCTTC; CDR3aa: CATSELGGNNEQFF
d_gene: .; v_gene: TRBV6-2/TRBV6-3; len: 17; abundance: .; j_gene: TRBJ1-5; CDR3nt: TGTGCCAGCAGCTCCCCGCGGGGAGGTTATAGCAATCAGCCCCAGCATTTT; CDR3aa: CASSSPRGGYSNQPQHF
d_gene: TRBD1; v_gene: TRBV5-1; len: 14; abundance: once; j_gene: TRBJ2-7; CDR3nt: TGCGCCAGCAGCTTCGAGACAGGGGGCTACGAGCAGTACTTC; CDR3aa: CASSFETGGYEQYF
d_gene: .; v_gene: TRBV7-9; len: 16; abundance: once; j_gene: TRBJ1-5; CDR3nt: TGTGCCAGCAGCTCGGGGTGGGATCAGGGCAATCAGCCCCAGCATTTT; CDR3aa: CASSSGWDQGNQPQHF
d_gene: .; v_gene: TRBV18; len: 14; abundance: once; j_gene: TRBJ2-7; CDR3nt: TGTGCCAGCTCACCACTAGCTAGCAGCTACGAGCAGTACTTC; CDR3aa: CASSPLASSYEQYF
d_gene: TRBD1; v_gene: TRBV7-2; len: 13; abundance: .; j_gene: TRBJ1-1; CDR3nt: TGTGCCAGCAGCCAGGGGGTGAACACTGAAGCTTTCTTT; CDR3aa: CASSQGVNTEAFF
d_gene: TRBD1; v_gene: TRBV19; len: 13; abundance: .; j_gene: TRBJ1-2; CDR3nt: TGTGCCAGTAGTATGGGGACAGGGAGAGGCTACACCTTC; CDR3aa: CASSMGTGRGYTF
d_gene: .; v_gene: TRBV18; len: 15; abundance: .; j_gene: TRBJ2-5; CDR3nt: TGTGCCAGCTCACGGGGTAGCGGATTACAAGAGACCCAGTACTTC; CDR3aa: CASSRGSGLQETQYF
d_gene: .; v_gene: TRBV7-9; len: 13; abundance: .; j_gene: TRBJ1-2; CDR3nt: TGTGCCAGCAGCTTAGCGATGGTTTATGGCTACACCTTC; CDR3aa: CASSLAMVYGYTF
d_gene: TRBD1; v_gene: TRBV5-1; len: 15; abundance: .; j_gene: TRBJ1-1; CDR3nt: TGCGCCAGCAGCTTGACAGGGGGGGTGAACACTGAAGCTTTCTTT; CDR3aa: CASSLTGGVNTEAFF
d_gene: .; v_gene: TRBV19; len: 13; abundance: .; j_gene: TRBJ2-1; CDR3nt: TGTGCCAGTAGTATATCGAATTACAATGAGCAGTTCTTC; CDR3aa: CASSISNYNEQFF
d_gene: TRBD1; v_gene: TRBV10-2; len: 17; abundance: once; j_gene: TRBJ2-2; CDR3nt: TGCGCCAGCAGTGGCCTTTGGACAGGAGTCGGTCCGGGGGAGCTGTTTTTT; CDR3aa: CASSGLWTGVGPGELFF
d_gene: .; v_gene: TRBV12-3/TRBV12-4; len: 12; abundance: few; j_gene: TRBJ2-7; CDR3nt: TGTGCCAGCAGTTTAACCGGGTACGAGCAGTACTTC; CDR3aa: CASSLTGYEQYF
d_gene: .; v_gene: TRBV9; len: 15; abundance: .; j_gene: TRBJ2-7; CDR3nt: TGTGCCAGCAGCGTAGGACAGGCAAACTCCTACGAGCAGTACTTC; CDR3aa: CASSVGQANSYEQYF
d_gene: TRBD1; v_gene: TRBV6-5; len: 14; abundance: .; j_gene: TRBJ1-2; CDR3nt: TGTGCCAGCAGTCACAGGGGGCGCGACTATGGCTACACCTTC; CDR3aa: CASSHRGRDYGYTF
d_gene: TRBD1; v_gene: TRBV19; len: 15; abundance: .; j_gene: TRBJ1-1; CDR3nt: TGTGCCAGTAGGGGACAGGGGGTGTGGAACACTGAAGCTTTCTTT; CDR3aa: CASRGQGVWNTEAFF
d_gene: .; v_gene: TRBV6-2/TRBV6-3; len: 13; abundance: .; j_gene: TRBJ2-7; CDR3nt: TGTGCCAGCAGTTACGGGGGGTCCTACGAGCAGTACTTC; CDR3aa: CASSYGGSYEQYF
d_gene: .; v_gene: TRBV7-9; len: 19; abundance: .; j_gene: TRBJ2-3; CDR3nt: TGTGCCAGCAGCTTGGCCGCCGGGTCGGAAGGGGGGGGCACAGATACGCAGTATTTT; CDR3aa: CASSLAAGSEGGGTDTQYF
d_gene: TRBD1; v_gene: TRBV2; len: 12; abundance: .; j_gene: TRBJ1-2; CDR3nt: TGTGCCAAACTTGGGACAGTGTACGGCTACACCTTC; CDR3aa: CAKLGTVYGYTF
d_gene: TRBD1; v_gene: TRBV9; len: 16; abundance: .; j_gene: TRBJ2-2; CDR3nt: TGTGCCAGCAGCGTAGAGGGGGCGCATTACACCGGGGAGCTGTTTTTT; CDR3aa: CASSVEGAHYTGELFF
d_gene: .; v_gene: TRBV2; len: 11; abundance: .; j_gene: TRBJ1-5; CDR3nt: TGTGCCAGCAGTGATGGCCAGCCCCAGCATTTT; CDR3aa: CASSDGQPQHF
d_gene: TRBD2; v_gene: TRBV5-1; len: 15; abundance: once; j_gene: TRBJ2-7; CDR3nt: TGCGCCAGCAGCCCGTTAGCGGGAGCCAGCCACGAGCAGTACTTC; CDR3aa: CASSPLAGASHEQYF
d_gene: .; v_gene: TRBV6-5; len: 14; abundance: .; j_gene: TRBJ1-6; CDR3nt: TGTGCCAGCAGGCTCCAAGCCTATAATTCACCCCTCCACTTT; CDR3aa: CASRLQAYNSPLHF
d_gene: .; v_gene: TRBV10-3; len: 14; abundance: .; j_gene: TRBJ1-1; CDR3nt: TGTGCCATCAGTGAGTCCGGCGTTGGGGCTGAAGCTTTCTTT; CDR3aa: CAISESGVGAEAFF
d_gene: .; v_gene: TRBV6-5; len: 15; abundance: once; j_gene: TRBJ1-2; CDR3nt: TGTGCCAGCAGACATCGGGATTCACGGGTCTATGGCTACACCTTC; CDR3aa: CASRHRDSRVYGYTF
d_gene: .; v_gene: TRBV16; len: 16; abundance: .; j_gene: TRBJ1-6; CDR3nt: TGTGCCAGCAGCCCAGCTCCCACTGCCTATAATTCACCCCTCCACTTT; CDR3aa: CASSPAPTAYNSPLHF
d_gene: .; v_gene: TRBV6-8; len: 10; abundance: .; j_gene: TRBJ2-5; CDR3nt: TGTGCCAGCAGTTATTTGGCCCAGTACTTC; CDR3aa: CASSYLAQYF
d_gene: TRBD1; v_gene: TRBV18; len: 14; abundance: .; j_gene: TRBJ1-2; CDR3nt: TGTGCCAGCGGACAAGTGACAGGGGCCTATGGCTACACCTTC; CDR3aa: CASGQVTGAYGYTF
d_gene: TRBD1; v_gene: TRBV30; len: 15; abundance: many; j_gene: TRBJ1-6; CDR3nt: TGTGCCTGGAGTCTCCCCGACAGGGAGAGTTCACCCCTCCACTTT; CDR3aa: CAWSLPDRESSPLHF
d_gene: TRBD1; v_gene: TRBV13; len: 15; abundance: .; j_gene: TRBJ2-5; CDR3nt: TGTGCCAGCAGCTTACGTCGGGACAGCCAAGAGACCCAGTACTTC; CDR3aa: CASSLRRDSQETQYF
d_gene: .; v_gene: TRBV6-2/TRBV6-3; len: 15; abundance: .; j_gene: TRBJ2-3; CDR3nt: TGTGCCAGCAGTTACTGGCGGGAAGTCACAGATACGCAGTATTTT; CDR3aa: CASSYWREVTDTQYF
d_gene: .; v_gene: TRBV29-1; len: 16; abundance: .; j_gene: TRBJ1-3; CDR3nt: TGCAGCGTTGAAGGTGGGGGAGGGAGCTCTGGAAACACCATATATTTT; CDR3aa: CSVEGGGGSSGNTIYF
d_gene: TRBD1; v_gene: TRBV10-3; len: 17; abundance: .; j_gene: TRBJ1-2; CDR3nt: TGTGCCACCCCCCGGTTAGGACAGGGTGGGATTAACTATGGCTACACCTTC; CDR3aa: CATPRLGQGGINYGYTF
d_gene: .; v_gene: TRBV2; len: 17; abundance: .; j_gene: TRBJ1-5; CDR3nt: TGTGCCAGCAGTGAAGAATCGGCAGGGGTTAGCAATCAGCCCCAGCATTTT; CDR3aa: CASSEESAGVSNQPQHF
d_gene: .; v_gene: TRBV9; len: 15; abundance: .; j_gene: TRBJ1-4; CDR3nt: TGTGCCAGCAGCGTAGGGGACCGCTTTGACGAAAAACTGTTTTTT; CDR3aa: CASSVGDRFDEKLFF
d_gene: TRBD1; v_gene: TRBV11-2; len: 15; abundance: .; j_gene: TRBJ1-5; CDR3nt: TGTGCCAGCAGCTTAGGGGGACAGGGCGGTCAGCCCCAGCATTTT; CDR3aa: CASSLGGQGGQPQHF
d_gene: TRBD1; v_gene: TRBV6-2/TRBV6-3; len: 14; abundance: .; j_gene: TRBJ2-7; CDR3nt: TGTGCCAGCAGCCCCGGACAGGGTCGGTACGAGCAGTACTTC; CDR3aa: CASSPGQGRYEQYF
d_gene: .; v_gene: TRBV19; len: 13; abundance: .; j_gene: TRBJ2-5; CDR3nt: TGTGCCAGTAGTCTGGTAGATCGGGAGACCCAGTACTTC; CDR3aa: CASSLVDRETQYF
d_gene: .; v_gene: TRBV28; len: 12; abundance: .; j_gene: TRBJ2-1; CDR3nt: TGTGCCAGCTGGGGGAACCACAATGAGCAGTTCTTC; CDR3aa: CASWGNHNEQFF
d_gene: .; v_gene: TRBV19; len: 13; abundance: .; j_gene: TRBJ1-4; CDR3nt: TGTGCCAGTAGTCCCAGGGTGGGAGAAAAACTGTTTTTT; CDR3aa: CASSPRVGEKLFF
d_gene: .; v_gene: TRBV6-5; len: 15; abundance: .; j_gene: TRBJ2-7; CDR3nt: TGTGCCAGCAGTTACCATCAAGGTTTGCTCTACGAGCAGTACTTC; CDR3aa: CASSYHQGLLYEQYF
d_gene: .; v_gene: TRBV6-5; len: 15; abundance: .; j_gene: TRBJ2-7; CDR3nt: TGTGCCAGCAGTTACAGCTCGGGACTGTCCTACGAGCAGTACTTC; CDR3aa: CASSYSSGLSYEQYF
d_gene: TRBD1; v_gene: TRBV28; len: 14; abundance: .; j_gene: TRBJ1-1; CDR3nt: TGTGCCAGCAGAGGAGGGGGCTTCAACACTGAAGCTTTCTTT; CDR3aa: CASRGGGFNTEAFF